This TCR beta chain was obtained from a study of early T cells in non-severe SARS-CoV-2 infection. Whole-study context: RNA in bulk from unsorted whole blood was sequenced, and chains were unpaired.

Individual cDNA molecules were tagged with unique molecular identifiers. Each CDR3 protein gets one entry after TCRdb re-called the 5' RACE reads with MiXCR. Of roughly 90,000 distinct CDR3 sequences in the sample, about 14% were seen once. Germline V CDR1 and CDR2: SGDLS, YYNGEE. The CDR3 is made up of 15 amino acids. After removal of 0 bases from V and 3 bases from J, the junction contained 4 bases not matched to a gene. This clonotype has at least ten counts. Its antigen is not known. Study results and limitations: There was a bias toward anti-spike CD8 responses in VDJdb matching, which missed private and CD4 specificities.

The chain combines TRBV9 with TRBJ1-2; 8 bases fit TRBD1. Sequenced: whole blood. The TCR originated in an adult who was a healthcare worker with PCR-confirmed SARS-CoV-2 infection or an uninfected control (not recorded which). CDR3 nucleotide sequence: TGTGCCAGCAGCGTAGAAGAACAGGGGGACTATGGCTACACCTTC. Protein sequence: CASSVEEQGDYGYTF.